Following are 28 T cell receptor beta chains from one sample sequenced in a study of T-cell reconstitution after alpha-beta-depleted transplantation in children. This sample's TCRbeta library carried unique molecular identifier barcodes. One entry per CDR3 protein results from TCRdb running MiXCR on the PCR reads. The sample has roughly 100,000 distinct CDR3 sequences, under 9% seen once. The input for sequencing was PBMCs, taken before TCRalphabeta/CD19-depleted stem cell transplant. The receptors stem from a boy aged 2-9 years with acute lymphoblastic leukemia, due to receive a stem cell transplant.

This clonotype was counted ten times or more. J is TRBJ1-2 and V is TRBV28, with 9 bases that match TRBD1. Germline V gene sequence: CDR1 MDHEN, CDR2 SYDVKM. The CDR3 extends over 14 amino acids. Unmatched junction bases numbered 7, after V lost 3 bases and J lost 8 bases. CDR3 sequence: CASSFGGQGGGYTF. In nucleotides, the CDR3 is TGTGCCAGCAGTTTTGGGGGACAGGGAGGAGGCTACACCTTC.

This clonotype was counted many times. The chain recombines TRBV15 with TRBJ2-5; D may be TRBD1 (6 bases). Trimming cost V 0 bases and J 5 bases, with 13 bases left between them. CDR1 is LNHNV, CDR2 YYDKDF, per germline (reference sequence). The CDR3 runs 15 residues. The CDR3 here is CATSREAGGGETQYF. The CDR3, as DNA: TGTGCCACCAGCAGAGAAGCTGGGGGCGGGGAGACCCAGTACTTC.

At least ten counts were recorded for this clonotype. The chain recombines TRBV20-1 with TRBJ2-5, with D possibly TRBD2 on 6 matching bases. Germline V CDR1 and CDR2: DFQATT, SNEGSKA (reference sequence). There are 15 residues in the CDR3. V lost 0 bases to trimming and J lost 5 bases, with 16 bases between them. CDR3 in amino acids: CSARDGGWSRETQYF. The CDR3 DNA is TGCAGTGCTAGAGATGGAGGGTGGAGCAGGGAGACCCAGTACTTC.

There are many counts of this clonotype. The V and J genes are TRBV20-1 and TRBJ2-7, with 8 bases identical to TRBD2. The CDR3 contains 14 residues. Germline V gene lookup returns CDR1 DFQATT and CDR2 SNEGSKA (reference sequence). The V gene end was trimmed by 5 bases and the J gene end by 2 bases; junction bases not matched to a gene: 8. CDR3 sequence: CSALLADFTYEQYF. CDR3 DNA sequence: TGCAGTGCTTTACTAGCGGACTTTACCTACGAGCAGTACTTC.

This clonotype has only a few counts. At one end, the junction sequence differs from germline, possibly due to a read error. This rearrangement joins TRBV7-7 to TRBJ1-1; D is unclear. The CDR3 covers 13 residues. Germline V gene data show CDR1 as SSHAT and CDR2 as FNYEAQ (reference sequence). The CDR3 loop reads CASSPLEGPEAFF. CDR3 bases: TGTGCTAGCAGCCCGTTAGAGGGTCCCGAAGCTTTCTTT.

The rearrangement uses TRBV11-1 and TRBJ2-7; TRBD1 is a possible D gene (5 bases). Germline V gives CDR1 SGHAT, CDR2 FQDESV (reference sequence). Trimming took 8 bases from V and 0 from J, leaving 14 bases between them. This CDR3 spans 14 amino acids. The CDR3 DNA reads TGTGCCAGCGGAAACAGGTCAAGCTCCTACGAGCAGTACTTC. Amino acids: CASGNRSSSYEQYF.

J is TRBJ2-1 and V is TRBV3-1; 13 nucleotides agree with TRBD2. CDR3 length: 18 amino acids. The germline V gene encodes CDR1 LGHDT and CDR2 YNNKEL (reference sequence). V gave up 11 bases and J gave up 0 bases; unmatched junction bases: 13. The DNA for the CDR3 is TGTGCCTTCAGCACGAGACTAGCGGGGGGCTACTCCTACAATGAGCAGTTCTTC. This translates into CAFSTRLAGGYSYNEQFF.

This chain links TRBV6-2 or TRBV6-3 with TRBJ2-7; D ambiguous. CDR3 length: 15 residues. Trimming took 0 bases from V and 0 from J, leaving 9 bases between them. CDR1 MNHEY and CDR2 SVGEGT come from the germline V gene. The CDR3 region has the DNA TGTGCCAGCAGTTACTCGATGGCCAGCTCCTACGAGCAGTACTTC. This translates into CASSYSMASSYEQYF.

This clonotype was detected only a few times. CDR3 nucleotides: TGTGCCAGCAGCAACCCACTCACCGGCACCGGGGAGCTGTTTTTT. Translating gives CASSNPLTGTGELFF. V usage is TRBV7-9 and J usage is TRBJ2-2; the D is unclear. The CDR3 extends over 15 amino acids. Trimming took off 5 bases at V and 4 bases at J, with 14 bases between the two ends. CDR1 and CDR2 (germline): SEHNR, FQNEAQ (reference sequence).

At least ten counts were recorded for this clonotype. The chain links TRBV5-1 to TRBJ1-1; D is perhaps TRBD1 (6 bases). Trimming stripped 0 bases from V and 2 bases from J, with 11 bases between. Germline CDR1 is SGHRS and CDR2 is YFSETQ. This CDR3 spans 15 amino acids. For the CDR3, the DNA is TGCGCCAGCAGCTTGGGTCCGGACAGAAACACTGAAGCTTTCTTT. It is translated as CASSLGPDRNTEAFF. The variable domain in full, with the rest retrieved from reference TRBV5-1 and TRBJ1-1, is KAGVTQTPRYLIKTRGQQVTLSCSPISGHRSVSWYQQTPGQGLQFLFEYFSETQRNKGNFPGRFSGRQFSNSRSEMNVSTLELGDSALYLCASSLGPDRNTEAFFGQGTRLTVV.

This clonotype was seen only a few times. The chain uses TRBV27 and TRBJ2-3; TRBD1 matches 8 bases. J gave up 2 bases and V 6 bases, and 7 bases lay outside the gene matches. The CDR3 is made up of 15 amino acids. Germline V gene sequence: CDR1 MNHEY, CDR2 SMNVEV (reference sequence). CDR3 sequence (DNA): TGTGCCAGCAGCCAACAGGGGGTTTCCACAGATACGCAGTATTTT. It specifies CASSQQGVSTDTQYF.

This clonotype was detected many times. The chain joins TRBV20-1 to TRBJ2-3, with 10 bases that match TRBD2. Trimming removed 5 bases from V and 1 base from J; junction bases left unmatched: 9. Germline CDR1 and CDR2: DFQATT and SNEGSKA (reference sequence). CDR3 length equals 16 residues. The CDR3 is CSASERGGSGTDTQYF. The CDR3 bases are TGCAGTGCTTCCGAGCGGGGGGGCTCTGGCACAGATACGCAGTATTTT.

This clonotype was found a few times. The chain has TRBV12-3 or TRBV12-4 and TRBJ1-5, with 7 bases that match TRBD1. This CDR3 spans 14 amino acids. After removal of 6 bases from V and 1 base from J, the junction contained 3 bases not matched to a gene. CDR3 amino acids: CASSQTGSNQPQHF. Written as DNA, the CDR3 is TGTGCCAGCAGCCAGACAGGGAGCAATCAGCCCCAGCATTTT.

The CDR3 protein is CSADRTDTQYF. The CDR3 DNA reads TGCAGTGCCGACCGGACAGATACGCAGTATTTT. The rearrangement joins TRBV20-1 to TRBJ2-3; D not resolved. The CDR3 extends over 11 amino acids. Trimming left V 6 bases short and J 3 bases short, with 7 bases between. Germline CDR1 reads DFQATT; CDR2 reads SNEGSKA (reference sequence).

Ten or more counts support this clonotype. The gene calls are TRBV7-6 and TRBJ2-1; the D is unclear. CDR3 size: 13 residues. Per the germline V gene, CDR1 is SGHVS and CDR2 is FNYEAQ. Deletions cut 4 bases from V and 7 bases from J, with 11 bases between. As DNA, the CDR3 is TGTGCCAGCAGCTCATTGGACGGGAATGAGCAGTTCTTC. This gives the protein CASSSLDGNEQFF.

This clonotype was counted many times. The chain couples TRBV5-1 to TRBJ2-3; no definite D call. Trimming pared 4 bases from V and 4 bases from J, leaving 7 bases between. The CDR3 runs to 12 residues. Germline CDR1 is SGHRS and CDR2 is YFSETQ. This CDR3 reads CASSMIADTQYF. CDR3 sequence (DNA): TGCGCCAGCAGCATGATCGCAGATACGCAGTATTTT.

This clonotype was counted many times. The chain uses TRBV7-9 and TRBJ2-1; D gene unclear. V was trimmed by 5 bases and J by 4 bases, leaving 15 bases between them. The germline CDR1 and CDR2 sequences are SEHNR and FQNEAQ (reference sequence). This CDR3 is built from 15 residues. The CDR3 loop reads CASSQQSLIYNEQFF. The DNA for the CDR3 is TGTGCCAGCAGCCAGCAAAGCCTTATTTACAATGAGCAGTTCTTC.

This clonotype was recorded at least ten times. The rearrangement joins TRBV7-8 to TRBJ2-2; 7 positions agree with TRBD1. The CDR3 is 16 amino acids. Germline trimming cut 4 bases from V and 0 bases from J; bases unmatched to any gene: 5. CDR1 is SGHVS and CDR2 is FQNEAQ in the germline V gene. The CDR3 DNA reads TGTGCCAGCAGCTCTGACAGGGTGGCGAACACCGGGGAGCTGTTTTTT. This gives the protein CASSSDRVANTGELFF.

V usage is TRBV12-3 or TRBV12-4 and J usage is TRBJ1-1; the match to TRBD1 covers 10 bases. J gave up 8 bases and V 6 bases, and 9 bases lay outside the gene matches. The CDR3 runs 14 residues. The CDR3: CASSHRDRGLEAFF. The CDR3 DNA sequence: TGTGCCAGCAGCCACCGGGACAGGGGTTTAGAAGCTTTCTTT.

This clonotype was detected many times. The rearrangement joins TRBV5-1 to TRBJ2-6; tentatively, D is TRBD1 (5 bases). Trimming cost V 0 bases and J 3 bases, with 10 bases left between them. The CDR3 covers 16 residues. CDR1 and CDR2 from the germline V gene are SGHRS and YFSETQ. CDR3 coding DNA: TGCGCCAGCAGCTTGGCTGACAGTAATGGGGCCAACGTCCTGACTTTC. It translates to CASSLADSNGANVLTF.

This chain links TRBV4-2 with TRBJ2-1, with TRBD2 matching over 11 bases. From germline, CDR1 is LGHNA and CDR2 YNFKEQ. The junction had 13 bases not matched to a gene; V was cut back by 0 bases and J by 9 bases. The CDR3 contains 18 residues. The CDR3 DNA reads TGTGCCAGCAGCCAAGAGGGGGGTAGCGGGGGGGTTCTGGGTGAGCAGTTCTTC. Amino acid sequence: CASSQEGGSGGVLGEQFF.

This clonotype appeared many times. The chain couples TRBV6-1 to TRBJ2-7, with 8 positions matching TRBD1. V was clipped by 3 bases and J by 1 base; unmatched bases: 5. CDR1 and CDR2 from the germline V gene are MNHNS and SASEGT. CDR3 length equals 15 residues. The CDR3 DNA reads TGTGCCAGCAGTGAGGGACAGGCTTCTTCCTACGAGCAGTACTTC. Encoded protein: CASSEGQASSYEQYF.

This clonotype was recorded at least ten times. The chain has TRBV4-2 and TRBJ2-2; 10 positions agree with TRBD2. CDR1 is LGHNA, CDR2 YNFKEQ, per germline. This CDR3 is 18 amino acids long. V lost 1 base and J lost 7; bases outside the gene matches: 12. The CDR3 protein is CASSQGVGLAADGGELFF. CDR3 coding DNA: TGTGCCAGCAGCCAAGGTGTAGGACTAGCGGCAGATGGCGGGGAGCTGTTTTTT.

This clonotype was seen repeatedly, ten times or more. The chain joins TRBV10-3 to TRBJ2-7; 8 positions agree with TRBD1. Trimming took 5 bases from V and 2 from J; bases not matched to a gene: 8. Looked up from germline, CDR1 is ENHRY and CDR2 is SYGVKD. CDR3 length: 15 residues. This chain's CDR3 is CAISQGPDRAYEQYF. CDR3 coding DNA: TGTGCCATCAGTCAGGGTCCGGACAGGGCCTACGAGCAGTACTTC.

The chain employs TRBV6-5 and TRBJ1-1; weak D call: TRBD1 (5 bases). The CDR3 covers 16 residues. The V and J ends lost 0 bases and 0 bases respectively, with 11 bases between them. The germline gives CDR1 MNHEY, CDR2 SVGAGI. CDR3 bases: TGTGCCAGCAGTTACTCGAGGGGCTTAATGAACACTGAAGCTTTCTTT. Encoded protein: CASSYSRGLMNTEAFF.

To note about this clonotype: Being one base from a much bigger clone, this may be a read error. This sequence joins TRBV7-8 and TRBJ1-4; D call uncertain. This CDR3 contains 15 residues. From germline, CDR1 is SGHVS and CDR2 FQNEAQ. The CDR3 region has the DNA TGTGCCAGCAGTCGGGAGTTCCTAACTAATAAAAAACTGTTTTTT. Its translation is CASSREFLTNKKLFF.

This clonotype has more than one count but fewer than ten. The rearrangement uses TRBV20-1 and TRBJ1-2, with D possibly TRBD1 on 5 matching bases. The V gene lost 6 bases and the J gene lost 2 bases, with 13 bases spanning the gap. CDR1 DFQATT and CDR2 SNEGSKA come from the germline V gene (reference sequence). This CDR3 is built from 13 residues. The CDR3 nucleotides are TGCAGTGCCCTAGACAGAGACAACTATGGCTACACCTTC. It yields the protein CSALDRDNYGYTF.

There are a few counts of this clonotype. The gene calls are TRBV5-1 and TRBJ2-7; 10 bases are shared with TRBD2. Looked up from germline, CDR1 is SGHRS and CDR2 is YFSETQ. There are 15 residues in the CDR3. J was trimmed by 2 bases and V by 1 base; bases with no gene match: 3. The CDR3 region is CASSLIAGGTYEQYF. CDR3 DNA: TGCGCCAGCAGCTTGATAGCGGGGGGTACCTACGAGCAGTACTTC.